Listed below are T cell receptor beta chains from one sample, sequenced in a study of siplizumab effects on memory and regulatory T cells. This table comes from immunoSEQ multiplex PCR, and its TCRdb copy is limited to in-frame clones, with some not included. The table lists fewer than 80,000 clones, roughly 93% of them singletons. The sample consisted of CD8+ T cells sorted from blood. The receptors come from a human donor in good health. Both conserved end residues are part of each CDR3. The D gene is left open where the match is weak. Not all rows give a size; the values are once, few, many and, for expanded clones, a class.

V gene: TRBV4-3; clone size: -; CDR3 length: 15; J gene: TRBJ1-2; D gene: -; CDR3 protein: CASSQEPDFNYGYTF; CDR3 DNA: TGCGCCAGCAGCCAAGAACCCGACTTTAACTATGGCTACACCTTC
V gene: TRBV6-5; clone size: once; CDR3 length: 15; J gene: TRBJ1-2; D gene: TRBD1; CDR3 protein: CASSYGTGGLYGYTF; CDR3 DNA: TGTGCCAGCAGTTACGGGACAGGGGGCCTCTATGGCTACACCTTC
V gene: TRBV4-3; clone size: -; CDR3 length: 17; J gene: TRBJ1-5; D gene: -; CDR3 protein: CASSQDLLQDPSQPQHF; CDR3 DNA: TGCGCCAGCAGCCAAGATTTGTTACAGGACCCTAGCCAGCCCCAGCATTTT
V gene: TRBV6-5; clone size: -; CDR3 length: 15; J gene: TRBJ2-1; D gene: TRBD2; CDR3 protein: CASSTAGGIYNEQFF; CDR3 DNA: TGTGCCAGCAGTACAGCGGGGGGGATCTACAATGAGCAGTTCTTC
V gene: TRBV6-5; clone size: -; CDR3 length: 13; J gene: TRBJ1-1; D gene: TRBD1; CDR3 protein: CASSYSGTGEAFF; CDR3 DNA: TGTGCCAGCAGTTACTCCGGGACAGGGGAAGCTTTCTTT
V gene: TRBV27; clone size: -; CDR3 length: 12; J gene: TRBJ1-5; D gene: -; CDR3 protein: CASSLQGQPQHF; CDR3 DNA: TGTGCCAGCAGTCTACAGGGCCAGCCCCAGCATTTT
V gene: TRBV5-6; clone size: -; CDR3 length: 16; J gene: TRBJ2-7; D gene: -; CDR3 protein: CASSWGGGTEPYEQYF; CDR3 DNA: TGTGCCAGCAGCTGGGGAGGGGGGACTGAACCCTACGAGCAGTACTTC
V gene: TRBV7-3; clone size: -; CDR3 length: 13; J gene: TRBJ1-1; D gene: TRBD1; CDR3 protein: CASSGQGGTEAFF; CDR3 DNA: TGTGCCAGCAGCGGACAGGGAGGCACTGAAGCTTTCTTT
V gene: TRBV1; clone size: -; CDR3 length: 15; J gene: TRBJ1-6; D gene: -; CDR3 protein: CTSTLTANYNSPLHF; CDR3 DNA: TGCACCAGCACCTTAACAGCCAACTATAATTCACCCCTCCACTTT
V gene: TRBV11-2; clone size: -; CDR3 length: 17; J gene: TRBJ2-7; D gene: -; CDR3 protein: CASSIPQPGHPLYEQYF; CDR3 DNA: TGTGCCAGCAGCATACCTCAGCCGGGGCACCCCTTATACGAGCAGTACTTC
V gene: TRBV15; clone size: -; CDR3 length: 13; J gene: TRBJ1-5; D gene: -; CDR3 protein: CATREIPNQPQHF; CDR3 DNA: TGTGCCACCAGGGAGATCCCCAATCAGCCCCAGCATTTT
V gene: TRBV4-2; clone size: -; CDR3 length: 16; J gene: TRBJ1-2; D gene: -; CDR3 protein: CASSQEIQGALYGYTF; CDR3 DNA: TGTGCCAGCAGCCAAGAAATACAGGGTGCCCTCTATGGCTACACCTTC